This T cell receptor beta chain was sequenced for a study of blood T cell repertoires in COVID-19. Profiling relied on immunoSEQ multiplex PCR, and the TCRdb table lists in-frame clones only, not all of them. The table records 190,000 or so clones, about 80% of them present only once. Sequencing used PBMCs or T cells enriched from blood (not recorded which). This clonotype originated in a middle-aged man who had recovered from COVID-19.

The CDR3 DNA reads TGTGCCAGCAGTAAAGACAGTTGGGGCGTCACTGAAGCTTTCTTT. This encodes CASSKDSWGVTEAFF. The chain combines TRBV9 with TRBJ1-1; D possibly corresponds to TRBD1 (5 bases). The CDR3 extends over 15 amino acids. Germline CDR1 SGDLS, CDR2 YYNGEE. Trimming pared 5 bases from V and 4 bases from J, leaving 18 bases between.